The source of this TCR beta chain is a study of blood T cells in healthy people across ages. Background on the study: Roughly one uniquely barcoded beta molecule per two T cells was captured.

PCR was performed a second time for about 7 to 12 cycles using a sample-barcoded 5' primer and a J-beta primer mix. In TCRdb, the 5' RACE reads were re-called with MiXCR into one record per CDR3 protein. The sample comprises approximately 800,000 distinct CDR3 sequences, more than 35% of which are singletons, and 15% to 20% rests with the top ten. Germline CDR1 MGHRA, CDR2 YSYEKL. V trimming: 3 bases; J trimming: 5 bases; junction bases outside the gene matches: 6. This CDR3 has 14 amino acids. A note on this clonotype: Its antigen is as yet unknown.

Overall study findings and caveats: While age rose, TCR beta diversity per million T cells dropped in a roughly linear way.

Sequenced material: blood. This receptor was taken from an elderly man in good health. This sequence joins TRBV4-1 and TRBJ1-1; 7 nucleotides match TRBD1. The CDR3 DNA reads TGCGCCAGCAGCCAGAGACAGGGTTGGACTGAAGCTTTCTTT. This translates into CASSQRQGWTEAFF.